Here is one TCR beta chain with its context. V lost 3 bases and J lost 4; bases outside the gene matches: 3. Germline assignment: CDR1 KGHSH and CDR2 LQKENI. The CDR3 sequence is 13 residues long. The sample belongs to a study of shared T cell receptors in the human thymus. The method was immunoSEQ multiplex PCR; TCRdb's version includes in-frame clones alone and lacks a portion of them. The sample has roughly 500,000 clones, roughly 74% seen once. This same sample was also part of a study on human thymus T cells. That source adds: Donation came from healthy Finnish infants having corrective surgery for congenital heart defects. Thymic samples were excised during corrective heart operations. It looked as if thymic and blood repertoires used V and J genes in a biased way. Highly overlapping thymic repertoires among unrelated individuals were reported in related research.

The chain combines TRBV18 with TRBJ2-7; 7 bases match TRBD2. The receptor's source is a boy in the first two years of life with a congenital heart defect. Sample: thymocytes. CDR3 DNA sequence: TGTGCCAGCTCACCCGGCGGGAGTTACGAGCAGTACTTC. Encoded protein: CASSPGGSYEQYF.